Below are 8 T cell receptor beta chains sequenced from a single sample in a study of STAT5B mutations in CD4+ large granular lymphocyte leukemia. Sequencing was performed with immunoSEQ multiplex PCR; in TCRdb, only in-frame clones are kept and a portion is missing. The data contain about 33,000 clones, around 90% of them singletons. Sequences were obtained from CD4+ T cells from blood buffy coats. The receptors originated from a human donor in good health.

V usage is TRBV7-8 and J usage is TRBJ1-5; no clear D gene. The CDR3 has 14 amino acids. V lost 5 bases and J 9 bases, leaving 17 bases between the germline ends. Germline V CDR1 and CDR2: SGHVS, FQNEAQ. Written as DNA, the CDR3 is TGTGCCAGCAGCCCAACTAAGACGGTGACGCCCCAGCATTTT. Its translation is CASSPTKTVTPQHF.

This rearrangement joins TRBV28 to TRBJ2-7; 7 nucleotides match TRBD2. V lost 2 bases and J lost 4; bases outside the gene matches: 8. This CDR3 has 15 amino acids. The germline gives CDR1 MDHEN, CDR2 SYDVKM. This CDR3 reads CASSLVRTSAYEQYF. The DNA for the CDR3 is TGTGCCAGCAGTTTAGTGCGAACTAGCGCGTACGAGCAGTACTTC.

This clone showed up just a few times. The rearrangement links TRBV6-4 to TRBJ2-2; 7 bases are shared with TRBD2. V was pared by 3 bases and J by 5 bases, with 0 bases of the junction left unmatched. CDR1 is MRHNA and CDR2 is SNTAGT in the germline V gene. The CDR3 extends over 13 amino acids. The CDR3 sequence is CASSERETGELFF. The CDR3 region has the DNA TGTGCCAGCAGTGAGCGGGAGACCGGGGAGCTGTTTTTT.

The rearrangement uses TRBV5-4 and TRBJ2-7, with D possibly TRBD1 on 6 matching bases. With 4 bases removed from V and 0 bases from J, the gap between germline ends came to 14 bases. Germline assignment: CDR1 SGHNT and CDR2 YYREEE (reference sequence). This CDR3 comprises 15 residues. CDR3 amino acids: CASSVDRYSSYEQYF. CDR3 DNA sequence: TGTGCCAGCAGCGTAGACAGGTATAGCTCCTACGAGCAGTACTTC. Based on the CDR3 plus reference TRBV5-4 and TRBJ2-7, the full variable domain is ETGVTQSPTHLIKTRGQQVTLRCSSQSGHNTVSWYQQALGQGPQFIFQYYREEENGRGNFPPRFSGLQFPNYSSELNVNALELDDSALYLCASSVDRYSSYEQYFGPGTRLTVT.

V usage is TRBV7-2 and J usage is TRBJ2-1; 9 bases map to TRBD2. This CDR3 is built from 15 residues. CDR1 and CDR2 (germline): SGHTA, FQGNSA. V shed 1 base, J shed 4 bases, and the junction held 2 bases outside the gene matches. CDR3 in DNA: TGTGCCAGCAGCTTAGGACTAGCGGTTTACAATGAGCAGTTCTTC. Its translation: CASSLGLAVYNEQFF.

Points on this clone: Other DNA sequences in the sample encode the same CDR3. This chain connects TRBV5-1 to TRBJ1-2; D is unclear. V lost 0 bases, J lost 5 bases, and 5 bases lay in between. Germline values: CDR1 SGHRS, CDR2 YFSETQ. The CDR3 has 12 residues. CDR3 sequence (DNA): TGCGCCAGCAGCTTGGATAGATATGGCTACACCTTC. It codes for CASSLDRYGYTF. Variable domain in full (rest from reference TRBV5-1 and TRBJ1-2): KAGVTQTPRYLIKTRGQQVTLSCSPISGHRSVSWYQQTPGQGLQFLFEYFSETQRNKGNFPGRFSGRQFSNSRSEMNVSTLELGDSALYLCASSLDRYGYTFGSGTRLTVV.

The CDR3 bases are TGTGCCAGCAGCCTCGGACTAGCGGGAGCAGATACGCAGTATTTT. The encoded protein is CASSLGLAGADTQYF. The rearrangement joins TRBV9 to TRBJ2-3; 13 positions agree with TRBD2. The CDR3 is made up of 15 amino acids. Per germline, CDR1 SGDLS and CDR2 YYNGEE. The junction had 3 bases not matched to a gene; V was cut back by 4 bases and J by 4 bases.

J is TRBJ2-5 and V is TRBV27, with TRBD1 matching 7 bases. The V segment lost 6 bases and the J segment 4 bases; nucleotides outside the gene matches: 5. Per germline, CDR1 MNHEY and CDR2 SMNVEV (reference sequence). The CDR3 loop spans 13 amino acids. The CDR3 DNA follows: TGTGCCAGCAGCAAAACAGGGGTAGAGACCCAGTACTTC. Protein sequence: CASSKTGVETQYF.